A selection of T cell receptor beta chains follows, all from one sample in a study of blood T cell repertoires in COVID-19. The data were produced by immunoSEQ multiplex PCR, yet TCRdb's version contains in-frame clones alone and is incomplete. The data show around 200,000 clones, roughly nine tenths seen once. Source material: peripheral blood. The source of these receptors is a man aged 25 to 45 with acute or convalescent COVID-19. CDR3s include the opening cysteine and the closing phenylalanine or tryptophan. Fields, in order: J gene, D gene, V gene, CDR3 protein. The D gene is left open where the match is weak.

j_gene: TRBJ1-6; d_gene: NA; v_gene: TRBV7-9; CDR3aa: CASSFDSSGSPLHF
j_gene: TRBJ1-1; d_gene: TRBD1; v_gene: TRBV6-5; CDR3aa: CASSNRGRTTEAFF
j_gene: TRBJ2-7; d_gene: NA; v_gene: TRBV27; CDR3aa: CASSLYPQVGNYEQYF
j_gene: TRBJ2-3; d_gene: TRBD1; v_gene: TRBV6-5; CDR3aa: CASSSAGTGGADTQYF
j_gene: TRBJ2-1; d_gene: TRBD1; v_gene: TRBV27; CDR3aa: CASSPGQGSYNEQFF
j_gene: TRBJ2-3; d_gene: TRBD2; v_gene: TRBV5-1; CDR3aa: CASSFGLAGTTDTQYF
j_gene: TRBJ1-2; d_gene: NA; v_gene: TRBV7-2; CDR3aa: CASSLRVNYGYTF
j_gene: TRBJ2-1; d_gene: TRBD2; v_gene: TRBV9; CDR3aa: CASSRAGGNNEQFF
j_gene: TRBJ2-2; d_gene: TRBD2; v_gene: TRBV5-4; CDR3aa: CASSRRLAGGTLKTGELFF
j_gene: TRBJ1-1; d_gene: NA; v_gene: TRBV16; CDR3aa: CASSQPIGGGAFF
j_gene: TRBJ1-2; d_gene: NA; v_gene: TRBV18; CDR3aa: CASSPDYGYGYTF
j_gene: TRBJ1-1; d_gene: TRBD1; v_gene: TRBV5-1; CDR3aa: CASSFLTGEGTEAFF
j_gene: TRBJ2-7; d_gene: TRBD1; v_gene: TRBV6-5; CDR3aa: CASRETGLAYEQYF
j_gene: TRBJ1-1; d_gene: TRBD1; v_gene: TRBV3-1/TRBV3-2; CDR3aa: CASSQGAGGIHPEAFF
j_gene: TRBJ1-6; d_gene: NA; v_gene: TRBV6-5; CDR3aa: CASSLNSYNSPLHF
j_gene: TRBJ2-1; d_gene: NA; v_gene: TRBV27; CDR3aa: CASRRRVYNEQFF
j_gene: TRBJ1-2; d_gene: NA; v_gene: TRBV2; CDR3aa: CASSERQTRGGYTF
j_gene: TRBJ2-3; d_gene: TRBD2; v_gene: TRBV9; CDR3aa: CASSPLGRGLGIPDTQYF
j_gene: TRBJ2-3; d_gene: NA; v_gene: TRBV5-6; CDR3aa: CASTFAHSTDTQYF
j_gene: TRBJ2-1; d_gene: NA; v_gene: TRBV15; CDR3aa: CATSRVVIAAEQFF
j_gene: TRBJ2-2; d_gene: TRBD1; v_gene: TRBV19; CDR3aa: CASTDRGTTGELFF
j_gene: TRBJ1-3; d_gene: TRBD1; v_gene: TRBV28; CDR3aa: CASRRDRGRGNTIYF
j_gene: TRBJ2-7; d_gene: TRBD2; v_gene: TRBV25-1; CDR3aa: CASSAGGSSYEQYF
j_gene: TRBJ2-6; d_gene: TRBD1; v_gene: TRBV27; CDR3aa: CASSLFGTDHSGANVLTF
j_gene: TRBJ1-6; d_gene: NA; v_gene: TRBV27; CDR3aa: CASSVEGYNSPLHF
j_gene: TRBJ2-2; d_gene: NA; v_gene: TRBV7-2; CDR3aa: CASSLVAVGELFF
j_gene: TRBJ2-1; d_gene: TRBD2; v_gene: TRBV19; CDR3aa: CASSILAGGLNEQFF
j_gene: TRBJ1-1; d_gene: NA; v_gene: TRBV4-1; CDR3aa: CASSQPVLGNTEAFF
j_gene: TRBJ2-7; d_gene: NA; v_gene: TRBV9; CDR3aa: CASSVGDAVRSYEQYF
j_gene: TRBJ2-3; d_gene: TRBD1; v_gene: TRBV19; CDR3aa: CASSIDTGVSDTQYF
j_gene: TRBJ2-5; d_gene: TRBD2; v_gene: TRBV30; CDR3aa: CAWSEGLAGLGETQYF
j_gene: TRBJ1-6; d_gene: TRBD1; v_gene: TRBV7-2; CDR3aa: CASSPIGTGVSPLHF
j_gene: TRBJ2-7; d_gene: TRBD2; v_gene: TRBV19; CDR3aa: CASSRPLWREGYEQYF
j_gene: TRBJ1-1; d_gene: NA; v_gene: TRBV4-1; CDR3aa: CASSYSWRTEAFF
j_gene: TRBJ2-2; d_gene: TRBD1; v_gene: TRBV11-2; CDR3aa: CASSRGTGRTGELFF
j_gene: TRBJ2-5; d_gene: TRBD2; v_gene: TRBV5-4; CDR3aa: CASSPRGGTQETQYF
j_gene: TRBJ2-1; d_gene: TRBD1; v_gene: TRBV10-1; CDR3aa: CASSESSGGSYNEQFF
j_gene: TRBJ2-3; d_gene: NA; v_gene: TRBV7-3; CDR3aa: CASSLTRGDTQYF
j_gene: TRBJ1-1; d_gene: NA; v_gene: TRBV19; CDR3aa: CASSIVTGLKLNTEAFF
j_gene: TRBJ1-4; d_gene: NA; v_gene: TRBV4-1; CDR3aa: CASRLQIAATNEKLFF
j_gene: TRBJ1-2; d_gene: NA; v_gene: TRBV5-6; CDR3aa: CASSPTTLNHIFNYGYTF
j_gene: TRBJ1-2; d_gene: NA; v_gene: TRBV5-1; CDR3aa: CASKDRNYGYTF
j_gene: TRBJ1-1; d_gene: NA; v_gene: TRBV7-2; CDR3aa: CASSPASTEAFF
j_gene: TRBJ1-5; d_gene: NA; v_gene: TRBV28; CDR3aa: CASSRPRTEPYSNQPQHF
j_gene: TRBJ2-1; d_gene: NA; v_gene: TRBV5-6; CDR3aa: CASSLATRRQFF
j_gene: TRBJ2-7; d_gene: NA; v_gene: TRBV27; CDR3aa: CASSFSGYEQYF
j_gene: TRBJ1-1; d_gene: NA; v_gene: TRBV7-9; CDR3aa: CAARGQNTEAFF
j_gene: TRBJ2-1; d_gene: TRBD1; v_gene: TRBV7-8; CDR3aa: CASSSYDRAVYEQFF
j_gene: TRBJ2-3; d_gene: NA; v_gene: TRBV27; CDR3aa: CASSSRGARTDTQYF
j_gene: TRBJ1-1; d_gene: TRBD1; v_gene: TRBV4-1; CDR3aa: CASSHQGASEAFF
j_gene: TRBJ2-4; d_gene: TRBD1; v_gene: TRBV29-1; CDR3aa: CSGVTGTGNRQEYF
j_gene: TRBJ2-1; d_gene: TRBD2; v_gene: TRBV5-6; CDR3aa: CASSLSAGAPNEQFF
j_gene: TRBJ2-1; d_gene: TRBD2; v_gene: TRBV9; CDR3aa: CASSVTSYPAEQFF
j_gene: TRBJ1-3; d_gene: NA; v_gene: TRBV3-1/TRBV3-2; CDR3aa: CASSPLRSSGNTIYF